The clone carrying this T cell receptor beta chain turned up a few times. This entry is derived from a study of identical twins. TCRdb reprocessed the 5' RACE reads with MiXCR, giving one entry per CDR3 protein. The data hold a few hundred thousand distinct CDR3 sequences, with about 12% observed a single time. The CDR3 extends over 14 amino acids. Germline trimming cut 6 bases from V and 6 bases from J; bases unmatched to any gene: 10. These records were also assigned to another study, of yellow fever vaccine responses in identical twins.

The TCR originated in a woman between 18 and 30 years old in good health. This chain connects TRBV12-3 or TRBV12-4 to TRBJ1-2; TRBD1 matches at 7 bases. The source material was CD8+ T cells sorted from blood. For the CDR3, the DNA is TGTGCCAGCAGACCCCCGGACAGGCGGAATGGCTACACCTTC. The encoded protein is CASRPPDRRNGYTF.